These T cell receptor beta chains were read from a single sample in a study of blood T cells in healthy people across ages. MiXCR was run by TCRdb on the 5' RACE reads, yielding one entry per CDR3 protein. The sample gives about 720,000 distinct CDR3 sequences, about a fifth of which show up once; roughly 22% is in the top ten. The sequencing input was blood. These receptors were collected from a man aged 70-80 years in good health. Each CDR3 is given with its conserved first and last residue. Fields, in order: clone size, D gene, V gene, J gene, CDR3 protein, CDR3 DNA. A D gene is named only where the DNA matches it firmly. Rows give clone size only sometimes, using once, few, many, or a class for an expanded clone.

.	TRBD2	TRBV20-1	TRBJ2-5	CSAGFLAGVLETQYF	TGCAGTGCCGGCTTTCTAGCGGGAGTTTTGGAGACCCAGTACTTC
.	TRBD2	TRBV12-3/TRBV12-4	TRBJ2-3	CASSLLLTSGMADTEYF	TGTGCCAGCAGTTTACTGTTAACTAGCGGGATGGCAGATACGGAGTATTTT
.	TRBD2	TRBV7-9	TRBJ2-2	CASRARGGDTGELFF	TGTGCCAGCAGAGCCCGGGGAGGGGACACCGGGGAGCTGTTTTTT
.	.	TRBV3-1	TRBJ1-2	CAGSQASQGLDYGYTF	TGTGCCGGCAGCCAAGCCTCACAGGGTTTGGACTATGGCTACACCTTC
.	TRBD2	TRBV15	TRBJ2-1	CATSRVGAGAYNEQFF	TGTGCCACCAGCAGAGTTGGGGCGGGGGCCTACAATGAGCAGTTCTTC
.	.	TRBV7-9	TRBJ2-3	CASSLSGSHTDTQYF	TGTGCCAGCAGCTTATCGGGAAGCCACACAGATACGCAGTATTTT
many	TRBD1	TRBV20-1	TRBJ2-5	CSARDFQGAWQETQYF	TGCAGTGCTAGAGATTTCCAGGGGGCTTGGCAAGAGACCCAGTACTTC
few	.	TRBV20-1	TRBJ1-1	CSASPRADNTEAFF	TGCAGTGCTAGCCCCCGGGCAGACAACACTGAAGCTTTCTTT
.	TRBD1	TRBV19	TRBJ1-1	CASSITGAGTEAFF	TGTGCCAGTAGTATCACAGGGGCGGGCACTGAAGCTTTCTTT
few	.	TRBV20-1	TRBJ1-6	CSAGTLSSYNSPLHF	TGCAGTGCTGGGACTTTAAGCTCCTATAATTCACCCCTCCACTTT
.	TRBD2	TRBV11-2	TRBJ2-1	CASSPSGRGEQFF	TGTGCCAGCAGCCCGAGCGGGAGGGGGGAGCAGTTCTTC
.	.	TRBV12-3/TRBV12-4	TRBJ1-2	CASSARTAGEYTF	TGTGCCAGCAGTGCCCGGACTGCGGGCGAATACACCTTC
.	.	TRBV7-9	TRBJ2-1	CASSLGTERRQFF	TGTGCCAGCAGCTTAGGGACCGAACGGAGGCAGTTCTTC
few	.	TRBV2	TRBJ1-4	CASRVAVKLFF	TGTGCCAGCAGAGTCGCTGTAAAACTGTTTTTT
few	.	TRBV14	TRBJ1-2	CASSPPRGNYGYTF	TGTGCCAGCAGCCCGCCCCGGGGGAACTATGGCTACACCTTC
few	TRBD1	TRBV5-1	TRBJ2-7	CASSWWTGDYEQYF	TGCGCCAGCAGCTGGTGGACAGGGGACTACGAGCAGTACTTC
.	.	TRBV23-1	TRBJ2-7	CASSQPSGVGEQYF	TGCGCCAGCAGTCAGCCCTCAGGGGTCGGGGAGCAGTACTTC
.	TRBD2	TRBV20-1	TRBJ2-1	CSARGLAGRYNEQFF	TGCAGTGCTAGAGGACTAGCGGGGCGCTACAATGAGCAGTTCTTC
few	TRBD1	TRBV24-1	TRBJ2-2	CATSDAGTGSPGELFF	TGTGCCACCAGTGACGCCGGGACAGGGTCCCCCGGGGAGCTGTTTTTT
.	.	TRBV13	TRBJ2-7	CASSLGGATYEQYF	TGTGCCAGCAGCTTAGGCGGGGCCACCTACGAGCAGTACTTC
.	TRBD2	TRBV24-1	TRBJ2-1	CATKREGEQFF	TGTGCCACTAAGAGGGAGGGTGAGCAGTTCTTC
.	.	TRBV20-1	TRBJ2-1	CSAREGYLSSYNEQFF	TGCAGTGCTAGAGAGGGGTATCTGAGCTCCTACAATGAGCAGTTCTTC
.	TRBD1	TRBV6-2/TRBV6-3	TRBJ1-5	CASSYWDSGYQPQHF	TGTGCCAGCAGTTATTGGGACAGCGGTTATCAGCCCCAGCATTTT
.	.	TRBV12-3/TRBV12-4	TRBJ1-4	CASKEGLLNEKLFF	TGTGCCAGCAAAGAGGGTCTTCTAAATGAAAAACTGTTTTTT
few	.	TRBV12-3/TRBV12-4	TRBJ2-3	CASSSTGRDTDTQYF	TGTGCCAGCAGTTCGACAGGGCGGGATACAGATACGCAGTATTTT
.	.	TRBV12-3/TRBV12-4	TRBJ1-6	CASSQTPYNSPLHF	TGTGCCAGTAGTCAGACGCCTTATAATTCACCCCTCCACTTT
few	TRBD2	TRBV12-3/TRBV12-4	TRBJ2-3	CASSRLAGGYTQYF	TGTGCCAGCAGCAGACTAGCGGGAGGATATACGCAGTATTTT
.	.	TRBV24-1	TRBJ2-5	CATSDSSQETQYF	TGTGCCACCAGTGACAGTTCTCAAGAGACCCAGTACTTC
many	TRBD1	TRBV5-1	TRBJ1-5	CASSLGTGSHQPQHF	TGCGCCAGCAGCCTCGGGACAGGGTCTCATCAGCCCCAGCATTTT
many	.	TRBV10-3	TRBJ2-3	CAISEGGRRRTDTQYF	TGTGCCATCAGTGAAGGAGGGCGCCGGCGCACAGATACGCAGTATTTT
few	TRBD1	TRBV12-5	TRBJ1-5	CASVRGQGNQPQHF	TGTGCTAGTGTCCGGGGACAGGGCAATCAGCCCCAGCATTTT
.	TRBD2	TRBV6-1	TRBJ2-3	CASSESPGIAGLRRHF	TGTGCCAGCAGTGAATCCCCGGGGATAGCGGGGTTAAGGAGGCATTTT
many	.	TRBV18	TRBJ2-3	CASSRTPTADTQYF	TGTGCCAGCTCACGTACGCCCACTGCGGATACGCAGTATTTT
.	TRBD1	TRBV9	TRBJ1-2	CATGGQGGGYTF	TGTGCCACGGGAGGACAGGGTGGTGGCTACACCTTC
.	TRBD1	TRBV28	TRBJ1-2	CASSGDSGIYGYTF	TGTGCCAGCAGTGGGGACAGCGGAATCTATGGCTACACCTTC
once	.	TRBV4-3	TRBJ1-2	CASSQVLQGYGYTF	TGCGCCAGCAGCCAAGTACTACAGGGCTATGGCTACACCTTC
.	.	TRBV7-9	TRBJ2-2	CASRGRRNTGELFF	TGTGCCAGCAGGGGCAGGCGGAACACCGGGGAGCTGTTTTTT